This T cell receptor beta chain came from a study of shared T cell receptors in the human thymus. Here immunoSEQ multiplex PCR was the method, and the copy in TCRdb shows in-frame clones only, minus some. The sample has about 730,000 clones; 75% to 90% are singletons. The data were also submitted as part of a second study, on human thymus T cells.

Sequencing input: thymocytes. The TCR comes from a girl in the first two years of life with a congenital heart defect.

The CDR3 nucleotides are TGTGCCAGCAGCCCGGACAGGCCTCAGGATCAGCCCCAGCATTTT. This gives the protein CASSPDRPQDQPQHF. The chain joins TRBV14 to TRBJ1-5, with TRBD1 matching over 7 bases. The germline gives CDR1 SGHDN, CDR2 FVKESK. There are 15 residues in the CDR3. J lost 5 bases, V lost 4 bases, and 8 bases had no gene match.